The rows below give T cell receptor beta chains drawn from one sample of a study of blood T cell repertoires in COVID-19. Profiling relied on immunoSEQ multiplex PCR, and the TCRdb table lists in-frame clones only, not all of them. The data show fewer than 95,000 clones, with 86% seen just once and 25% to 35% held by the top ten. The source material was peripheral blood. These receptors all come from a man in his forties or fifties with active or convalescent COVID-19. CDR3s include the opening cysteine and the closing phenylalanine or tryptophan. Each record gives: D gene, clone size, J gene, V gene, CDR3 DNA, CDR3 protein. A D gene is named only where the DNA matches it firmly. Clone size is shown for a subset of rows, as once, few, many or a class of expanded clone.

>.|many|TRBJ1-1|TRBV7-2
TGTGCCAGCAGCTTAAGTCGGGGGAACACTGAAGCTTTCTTT
CASSLSRGNTEAFF
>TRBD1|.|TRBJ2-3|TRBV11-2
TGTGCCAGCAGCTGGACAGGGGGCGCGTCTGGAGATACGCAGTATTTT
CASSWTGGASGDTQYF
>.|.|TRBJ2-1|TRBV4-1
TGCGCCAGCAGCCAAGGACAGGTGGCTTACAATGAGCAGTTCTTC
CASSQGQVAYNEQFF
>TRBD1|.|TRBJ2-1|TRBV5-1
TGCGCCAGCTACCAACAGGGGGCGACGAGGTCGGAGCAGTTCTTC
CASYQQGATRSEQFF
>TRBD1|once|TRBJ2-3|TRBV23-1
TGCGCCAGCAGTCCGAATCATAATACAGGGGGTATACGCACAGATACGCAGTATTTT
CASSPNHNTGGIRTDTQYF
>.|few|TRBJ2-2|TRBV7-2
TGTGCCAGCAGCTTAAGGCAGGGGCTAACCGGGGAGCTGTTTTTT
CASSLRQGLTGELFF
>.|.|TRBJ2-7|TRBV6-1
TGTGCCAGCAGTGAAGTTATGGGGCTGAGGAACGAGCAGTACTTC
CASSEVMGLRNEQYF
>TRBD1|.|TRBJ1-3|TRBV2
TGTGCCAGCAGGGAGGACAGGCCATTCCCCGGAAACACCATATATTTT
CASREDRPFPGNTIYF
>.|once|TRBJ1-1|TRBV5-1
TGCGCCAGCAGCTTGGGATCGGCCAGGGGTTTAGCTGAAGCTTTCTTT
CASSLGSARGLAEAFF
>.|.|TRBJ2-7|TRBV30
TGTGCCTGGACGCTAGGGGTGTCCTACGAGCAGTACTTC
CAWTLGVSYEQYF
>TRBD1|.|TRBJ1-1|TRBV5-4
TGTGCCAGCAGCCCCGGTGGGCAGGGGGCGAACACTGAAGCTTTCTTT
CASSPGGQGANTEAFF
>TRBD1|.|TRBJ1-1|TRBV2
TGTGCCAGCAGTCTTAGTCCGGGACAGGCCCTGAACACTGAAGCTTTCTTT
CASSLSPGQALNTEAFF
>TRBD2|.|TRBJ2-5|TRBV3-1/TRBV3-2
TGTGCCAGCAGCCAAGGACTAGCGGGAGGGACCCAGTACTTC
CASSQGLAGGTQYF
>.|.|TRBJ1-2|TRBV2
TGTGCCAGCAGTGAGCCGGGGTATGTGGGCTACACCTTC
CASSEPGYVGYTF
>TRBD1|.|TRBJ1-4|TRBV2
TGTGCCAGCAGTGTGATAGGACAGGGTGGAGAAAAACTGTTTTTT
CASSVIGQGGEKLFF
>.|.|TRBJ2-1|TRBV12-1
TGTGCCAGCAGAGGACTCCTAGGTCGCCCTGATCATGAGCAGTTCTTC
CASRGLLGRPDHEQFF
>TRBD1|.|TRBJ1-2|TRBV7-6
TGTGCCAGCAGCTCACTTCCGGGACAGGGGGCGGGTGGCTACACCTTC
CASSSLPGQGAGGYTF
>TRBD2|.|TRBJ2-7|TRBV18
TGTGCCAGCTCACCTGAATCTTTAGCGGGATCCTACGAGCAGTACTTC
CASSPESLAGSYEQYF
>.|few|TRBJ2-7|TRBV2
TGTGCCAGCAGGGGGGGACAGTTTCTAGAGCAGTACTTC
CASRGGQFLEQYF
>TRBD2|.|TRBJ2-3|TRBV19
TGTGCCAGTAGTCAAGGACTAGCGGGACGGGGAGATACGCAGTATTTT
CASSQGLAGRGDTQYF
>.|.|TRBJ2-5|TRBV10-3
TGTGCCATCAGTGAAGAGGGCGGGAAAGAGACCCAGTACTTC
CAISEEGGKETQYF
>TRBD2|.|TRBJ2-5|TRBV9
TGTGCCAGCAGCGCTACACTAGCGGGCGGAGCTGGGGAGACCCAGTACTTC
CASSATLAGGAGETQYF
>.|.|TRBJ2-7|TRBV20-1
TGCAGTGCTAGTGGGAGCCTCTCCTACGAGCAGTACTTC
CSASGSLSYEQYF
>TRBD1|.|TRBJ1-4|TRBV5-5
TGTGCCAGCAGCATGGCCGTAGGACAGGGCACTAATCGGGAAAAACTGTTTTTT
CASSMAVGQGTNREKLFF
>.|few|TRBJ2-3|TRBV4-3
TGCGCCAGCAGCCAAGATCCGGAGGGTCCAACAGATACGCAGTATTTT
CASSQDPEGPTDTQYF
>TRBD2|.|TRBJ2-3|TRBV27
TGTGCCAGCAGTTTAAGGGTAGCGGGAGGTAAAGATACGCAGTATTTT
CASSLRVAGGKDTQYF